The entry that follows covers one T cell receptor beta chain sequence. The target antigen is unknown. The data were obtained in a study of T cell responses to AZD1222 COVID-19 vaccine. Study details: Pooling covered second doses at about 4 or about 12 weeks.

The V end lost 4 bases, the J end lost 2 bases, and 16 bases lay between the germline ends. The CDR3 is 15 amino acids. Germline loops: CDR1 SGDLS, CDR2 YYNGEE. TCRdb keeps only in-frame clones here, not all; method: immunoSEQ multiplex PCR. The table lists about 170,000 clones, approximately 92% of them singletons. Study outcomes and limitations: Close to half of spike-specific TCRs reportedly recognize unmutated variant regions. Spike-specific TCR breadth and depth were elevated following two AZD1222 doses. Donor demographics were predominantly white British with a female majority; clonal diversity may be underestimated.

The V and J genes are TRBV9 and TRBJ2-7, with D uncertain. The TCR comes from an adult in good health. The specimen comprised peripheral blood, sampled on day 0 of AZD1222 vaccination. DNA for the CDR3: TGTGCCAGCAGCTTACACTGGCAGTCTACCTACGAGCAGTACTTC. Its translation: CASSLHWQSTYEQYF.